These 29 T cell receptor beta chains were all obtained from the same sample, sequenced in a study of blood T cell repertoires in COVID-19. Generated by immunoSEQ multiplex PCR, the TCRdb table keeps only in-frame clones and is missing some. The sample records some 20,000 clones, around 89% being singletons. What was sequenced was peripheral blood. The receptors originated from a woman aged 60-70 years with active COVID-19.

This clone was found once. The V gene is TRBV6-2 or TRBV6-3, the J gene TRBJ1-5; tentative D call: TRBD1 (6 bases). The CDR3 loop spans 15 amino acids. Looked up from germline, CDR1 is MNHEY and CDR2 is SVGEGT. V was trimmed by 5 bases and J by 1 base, leaving 12 bases between them. The CDR3 DNA sequence: TGTGCCAGCAGTATTGGGACAAGCAGCAATCAGCCCCAGCATTTT. Protein: CASSIGTSSNQPQHF.

The chain joins TRBV6-6 to TRBJ1-1; the match to TRBD1 covers 7 bases. CDR3 length: 12 amino acids. J lost 10 bases, V lost 6 bases, and 8 bases had no gene match. CDR1 and CDR2 (germline): MNHNY, SVGAGI (reference sequence). The CDR3 DNA follows: TGTGCCAGCAGCCTGACAGGGCAGGGAGCTTTCTTT. Protein: CASSLTGQGAFF.

This chain links TRBV5-6 with TRBJ1-1; no reliable D call. Looked up from germline, CDR1 is SGHDT and CDR2 is YYEEEE. This CDR3 spans 14 amino acids. V gave up 1 base and J gave up 1 base, with 8 bases separating them. The DNA of the CDR3 is TGTGCCAGCAGCTTGACGAGGGCGAACACTGAAGCTTTCTTT. It encodes CASSLTRANTEAFF.

In its sample, this clone was seen once. This chain connects TRBV2 to TRBJ1-2; maybe TRBD1 (6 bases). The CDR3 has 13 amino acids. CDR1 SNHLY and CDR2 FYNNEI come from the germline V gene. Trimming pared 7 bases from V and 4 bases from J, leaving 13 bases between. In DNA form, the CDR3 reads TGTGCCAGCACAAGGACAGCGAGCTATGGCTACACCTTC. Translated, it gives CASTRTASYGYTF.

The chain joins TRBV10-3 to TRBJ2-7, with D possibly being TRBD2 (6 bases). Deletions cut 6 bases from V and 3 bases from J, with 15 bases between. The CDR3 covers 14 residues. Germline CDR1 and CDR2: ENHRY and SYGVKD. As DNA, the CDR3 is TGTGCCATCAGCAGCTCCTCCGGGAGCTACGAGCAGTACTTC. The encoded protein is CAISSSSGSYEQYF.

A single count supports this clone. The chain combines TRBV5-8 with TRBJ2-5; TRBD2 matches 15 bases. This CDR3 comprises 17 residues. Germline CDR1 is SGHTS and CDR2 is YDEGEE. J lost 4 bases, V lost 4 bases, and 8 bases had no gene match. This CDR3 reads CASSPPGLAGGRETQYF. In DNA form, the CDR3 reads TGTGCCAGCAGCCCACCCGGACTAGCGGGGGGGCGAGAGACCCAGTACTTC.

This clone showed up just a few times. DNA of the CDR3: TGTGCCAGCAGTTGGACACCGAACACCGGGGAGCTGTTTTTT. This gives the protein CASSWTPNTGELFF. V and J are TRBV6-5 and TRBJ2-2; weak D call: TRBD1 (5 bases). This CDR3 spans 14 amino acids. Trimming shortened V by 4 bases and J by 0 bases, and 6 bases separated the two germline ends. Germline V gene lookup returns CDR1 MNHEY and CDR2 SVGAGI.

The genes are TRBV5-1 and TRBJ2-3, with TRBD2 identical over 9 bases. Per the germline V gene, CDR1 is SGHRS and CDR2 is YFSETQ. Losses at the gene ends were 2 bases for V and 2 bases for J; bases not matched to a gene: 3. This CDR3 comprises 15 residues. The CDR3 bases are TGCGCCAGCAGCTTTCTAGCGGGGATCACAGATACGCAGTATTTT. The encoded protein is CASSFLAGITDTQYF.

The chain is built from TRBV6-2 or TRBV6-3 and TRBJ1-1; D is uncertain. V dropped 5 bases and J dropped 4 bases, with 14 bases sitting between them. Per germline, CDR1 MNHEY and CDR2 SVGEGT. CDR3 length: 14 residues. CDR3: CASSIGGFGTEAFF. The CDR3 DNA reads TGTGCCAGCAGTATTGGCGGGTTTGGCACTGAAGCTTTCTTT.

The chain uses TRBV12-3 or TRBV12-4 and TRBJ2-5, with 8 nucleotides matching TRBD1. The CDR3 consists of 13 residues. After removal of 6 bases from V and 5 bases from J, the junction contained 5 bases not matched to a gene. CDR3 sequence reads: CASSPGGWETQYF. In nucleotides, the CDR3 is TGTGCCAGCAGCCCAGGGGGCTGGGAGACCCAGTACTTC.

CDR3 residues: CASSPGTSGALTDTQYF. The DNA of the CDR3 is TGTGCCAGCTCACCAGGGACTAGCGGGGCTCTCACAGATACGCAGTATTTT. The chain carries TRBV18 and TRBJ2-3, with TRBD2 identical over 13 bases. Trimming at V came to 2 bases and at J to 2 bases, leaving 4 bases not matched to a gene. Germline assignment: CDR1 KGHSH and CDR2 LQKENI. There are 17 residues in the CDR3.

This chain uses TRBV18 with TRBJ1-6; perhaps TRBD1 as D (6 bases). The germline V gene encodes CDR1 KGHSH and CDR2 LQKENI. Trimming removed 4 bases from V and 5 bases from J, with 6 bases in between. The CDR3 loop spans 13 amino acids. Here the CDR3 reads CASSQGDNSPLHF. In DNA form, the CDR3 reads TGTGCCAGCTCACAGGGGGATAATTCACCCCTCCACTTT.

The CDR3 nucleotides are TGCGCCAGCAGCTTTCGGGACAACTATTTGGATGAAGCTTTCTTT. It yields the protein CASSFRDNYLDEAFF. The chain carries TRBV5-1 and TRBJ1-1, with D perhaps TRBD1 (6 bases). The germline V and J ends were trimmed by 2 bases and 7 bases, with 18 bases remaining between them. This CDR3 contains 15 residues. Germline V CDR1 and CDR2: SGHRS, YFSETQ.

The CDR3 reads CASSQGQGAVEQYF. CDR3 nucleotides: TGTGCCAGCAGCCAAGGACAGGGGGCGGTCGAGCAGTACTTC. The chain combines TRBV4-2 with TRBJ2-7; 10 bases agree with TRBD1. CDR1 is LGHNA, CDR2 YNFKEQ, per germline. The CDR3 runs to 14 residues. V dropped 1 base and J dropped 6; count of bases not matched to a gene: 3.

The V gene is TRBV10-2, the J gene TRBJ2-7; D unclear. The CDR3 runs to 14 residues. Per germline, CDR1 WSHSY and CDR2 SAAADI. Trimming took off 5 bases at V and 3 bases at J, with 14 bases between the two ends. Written as DNA, the CDR3 is TGCGCCAGCAGTCAACACGGGTCCTTCTACGAGCAGTACTTC. This sequence encodes CASSQHGSFYEQYF.

The chain carries TRBV7-6 and TRBJ2-7, with 10 bases matching TRBD2. The CDR3 has 14 residues. The junction had 7 bases not matched to a gene; V was cut back by 5 bases and J by 6 bases. Germline loops: CDR1 SGHVS, CDR2 FNYEAQ. In DNA, the CDR3 is TGTGCCAGCAGCGACCTAGCGGGGGACTTCGAGCAGTACTTC. Encoded protein: CASSDLAGDFEQYF.

The chain couples TRBV5-4 to TRBJ1-1; perhaps TRBD1 as D (5 bases). The ends were cut back, 3 bases at V and 7 bases at J, with 19 bases in the middle. The CDR3 sequence is 15 residues long. Per germline, CDR1 SGHNT and CDR2 YYREEE (reference sequence). CDR3 in DNA: TGTGCCAGCAGCTCCCCCGGGGGGTTCGGGGGTGAAGCTTTCTTT. This encodes CASSSPGGFGGEAFF.

The chain is built from TRBV7-9 and TRBJ1-1; tentative D call: TRBD1 (6 bases). The CDR3 runs to 13 residues. The V end was cut by 2 bases, the J end by 4 bases, with 8 bases between. Germline assignment: CDR1 SEHNR and CDR2 FQNEAQ (reference sequence). DNA of the CDR3: TGTGCCAGCAGCTTACAACAGGGCACTGAAGCTTTCTTT. Translated: CASSLQQGTEAFF. The full variable domain, its missing parts supplied by reference TRBV7-9 and TRBJ1-1, is DTGVSQNPRHKITKRGQNVTFRCDPISEHNRLYWYRQTLGQGPEFLTYFQNEAQLEKSRLLSDRFSAERPKGSFSTLEIQRTEQGDSAMYLCASSLQQGTEAFFGQGTRLTVV.

V and J are TRBV1 and TRBJ2-3; the table's D call, TRBD2, has no DNA check behind it. TRBV1 is assigned pseudogene status. The CDR3 consists of 16 residues. CDR3 DNA: TGCACCAGCGGACTAGCGGGGGGGCGGGGCACAGATACGCAGTATTTT. This translates into CTSGLAGGRGTDTQYF.

The gene calls are TRBV5-1 and TRBJ2-7, with D maybe TRBD1 (5 bases). V was clipped by 1 base and J by 5 bases, with 10 bases between them. The CDR3 runs to 13 residues. The germline CDR1 and CDR2 sequences are SGHRS and YFSETQ. The CDR3 protein is CASSLQGLDEQYF. The CDR3 nucleotides are TGCGCCAGCAGCTTGCAGGGTCTGGACGAGCAGTACTTC.

The chain employs TRBV5-1 and TRBJ2-5; 7 positions agree with TRBD1. CDR3 length equals 15 residues. Germline CDR1 SGHRS, CDR2 YFSETQ. Trimming removed 5 bases from V and 5 bases from J; junction bases left unmatched: 12. The CDR3 loop is CASSPTGPIGETQYF. The DNA of the CDR3 is TGCGCCAGCAGTCCGACAGGGCCCATCGGGGAGACCCAGTACTTC.

The chain employs TRBV6-1 and TRBJ2-3; 12 bases map to TRBD2. The CDR3 extends over 15 amino acids. After removal of 3 bases from V and 3 bases from J, the junction contained 1 base not matched to a gene. Germline V lookup: CDR1 MNHNS, CDR2 SASEGT. The CDR3 reads CASSETSGGTDTQYF. For the CDR3, the DNA is TGTGCCAGCAGTGAGACTAGCGGGGGAACAGATACGCAGTATTTT.

The chain joins TRBV18 to TRBJ1-5, with D perhaps matching TRBD1 (5 bases). The CDR3 spans 13 residues. V lost 6 bases and J lost 3, with 9 bases in between. Germline V CDR1 and CDR2: KGHSH, LQKENI. The DNA for the CDR3 is TGTGCCAGCTCGTGGGGCGACAATCAGCCCCAGCATTTT. Its protein is CASSWGDNQPQHF. The variable domain in full, with the rest retrieved from reference TRBV18 and TRBJ1-5, is NAGVMQNPRHLVRRRGQEARLRCSPMKGHSHVYWYRQLPEEGLKFMVYLQKENIIDESGMPKERFSAEFPKEGPSILRIQQVVRGDSAAYFCASSWGDNQPQHFGDGTRLSIL.

V and J are TRBV12-3 or TRBV12-4 and TRBJ1-1; a possible D gene is TRBD1 (5 bases). V was pared by 6 bases and J by 4 bases, with 12 bases between. The CDR3 has 13 amino acids. This chain's CDR3 is CASRLWGGTEAFF. The CDR3 coding sequence is TGTGCCAGCAGGTTATGGGGGGGCACTGAAGCTTTCTTT.

The chain combines TRBV5-4 with TRBJ2-1; possible D gene TRBD2, 5 bases. Germline CDR1 is SGHNT and CDR2 is YYREEE (reference sequence). The CDR3 contains 15 residues. Trimming pared 1 base from V and 9 bases from J, leaving 17 bases between. The CDR3 sequence is CASSLRRASAGEQFF. The CDR3 bases are TGTGCCAGCAGCTTGAGGCGGGCCTCTGCTGGTGAGCAGTTCTTC. The complete variable domain, with remaining parts taken from reference TRBV5-4 and TRBJ2-1, reads ETGVTQSPTHLIKTRGQQVTLRCSSQSGHNTVSWYQQALGQGPQFIFQYYREEENGRGNFPPRFSGLQFPNYSSELNVNALELDDSALYLCASSLRRASAGEQFFGPGTRLTVL.

This sequence joins TRBV6-6 and TRBJ2-2, with D possibly TRBD2 on 6 matching bases. V lost 10 bases to trimming and J lost 0 bases, with 12 bases between them. The length of the CDR3 is 14 residues. CDR1 MNHNY and CDR2 SVGAGI come from the germline V gene (reference sequence). The CDR3 sequence: CATRGYTNTGELFF. CDR3 bases: TGTGCCACCCGGGGGTACACGAACACCGGGGAGCTGTTTTTT.

CDR3 sequence (DNA): TGCAGCGTTCGAAGGGACAGGGAGACCGGGGAGCTGTTTTTT. Protein sequence: CSVRRDRETGELFF. The chain couples TRBV29-1 to TRBJ2-2; TRBD1 aligns across 9 bases. Germline values: CDR1 SQVTM, CDR2 ANQGSEA. V was clipped by 5 bases and J by 5 bases; unmatched bases: 6. The CDR3 consists of 14 residues.

The V gene is TRBV2, the J gene TRBJ1-4; 7 bases line up with TRBD1. The V and J ends lost 1 base and 12 bases, in that order; junction bases with no gene match: 11. This CDR3 has 15 residues. Germline V lookup: CDR1 SNHLY, CDR2 FYNNEI. DNA for the CDR3: TGTGCCAGCAGTGAAGGGGGCCGGGACAGTTTAGAACTGTTTTTT. Residues: CASSEGGRDSLELFF.

This chain connects TRBV19 to TRBJ1-1; the match to TRBD1 covers 7 bases. With 3 bases clipped from V and 4 bases from J, the junction kept 5 bases outside the gene matches. Germline CDR1 and CDR2: LNHDA and SQIVND (reference sequence). This CDR3 is 14 amino acids long. The CDR3 sequence is CASSMDRLVTEAFF. The CDR3 DNA sequence: TGTGCCAGTAGTATGGACAGGTTGGTCACTGAAGCTTTCTTT.